One sample yielded the 5 T cell receptor beta chains listed below, sequenced in a study of shared clonotypes between healthy human individuals. TCRdb's table, derived via immunoSEQ multiplex PCR, lists solely in-frame clones and lacks some. The data show 2 million to 2.5 million clones, with about 95% seen just once and approximately 1.2% held by the top ten. Naive CD8 cells lacked CD45RO and underwent positive selection for CCR7, leaving out terminally differentiated effector memory CD45RA+ cells. Material: naive CD8+ T cells sorted from blood. These receptors all stem from a young man in good health.

The chain has TRBV5-1 and TRBJ2-1; the D is unclear. CDR1 SGHRS and CDR2 YFSETQ come from the germline V gene. Trimming took 5 bases from V and 5 from J, leaving 11 bases between them. The CDR3 is 13 amino acids. The CDR3 loop reads CASSPDTNNEQFF. CDR3 in DNA: TGCGCCAGCAGTCCTGACACTAACAATGAGCAGTTCTTC.

CDR3 sequence reads: CASSELRDSYSYEQYF. In DNA, the CDR3 is TGTGCCAGCAGTGAATTACGGGACAGCTACTCCTACGAGCAGTACTTC. The chain combines TRBV6-1 with TRBJ2-7, with 7 bases identical to TRBD1. Germline CDR1 MNHNS, CDR2 SASEGT. Trimming took 2 bases from V and 0 from J; bases not matched to a gene: 7. The CDR3 runs 16 residues.

The chain couples TRBV6-5 to TRBJ2-3; unclear D gene. V shed 2 bases and J shed 3 bases, with 9 bases lying between them. CDR3 size: 14 residues. Germline CDR1 MNHEY, CDR2 SVGAGI. The CDR3: CASSYQERTDTQYF. The CDR3 nucleotides read TGTGCCAGCAGTTACCAGGAGCGAACAGATACGCAGTATTTT.

CDR3 in amino acids: CASSPRGATEAFF. The CDR3 DNA follows: TGTGCCAGCAGCCCCCGGGGGGCCACTGAAGCTTTCTTT. The chain has TRBV9 and TRBJ1-1; a possible D gene is TRBD1 (6 bases). CDR3 length: 13 residues. The germline gives CDR1 SGDLS, CDR2 YYNGEE. The V end lost 4 bases, the J end lost 4 bases, and 11 bases lay between the germline ends.

Regarding this clone: In the same sample, other DNA sequences code for this CDR3. The chain couples TRBV2 to TRBJ2-7; perhaps TRBD2 as D (6 bases). V lost 3 bases to trimming and J lost 0 bases, with 9 bases between them. CDR3 length equals 14 residues. CDR1 and CDR2 from the germline V gene are SNHLY and FYNNEI. CDR3 sequence (DNA): TGTGCCAGCAGTGAGAGTAGCGGCTCCTACGAGCAGTACTTC. It is translated as CASSESSGSYEQYF. Based on the CDR3 plus reference TRBV2 and TRBJ2-7, the full variable domain is EPEVTQTPSHQVTQMGQEVILRCVPISNHLYFYWYRQILGQKVEFLVSFYNNEISEKSEIFDDQFSVERPDGSNFTLKIRSTKLEDSAMYFCASSESSGSYEQYFGPGTRLTVT.